This T cell receptor (beta chain) was retrieved from a study of blood T cell repertoires in COVID-19. Across the whole study: Collection of acute and convalescent COVID-19 samples took place in the United States, Italy and Spain. The cDNA or gDNA used as material had been derived from T cells, B-cell-depleted T cells, or PBMCs.

In the source study's methods: From reference gene primer amplification, estimates of nucleated cell counts were derived. The protocol was immunoSEQ multiplex PCR, while the TCRdb copy is restricted to in-frame clones and leaves out a portion. V, J and clone size were drawn from that table, and D and trimming were deduced from the DNA. The sample yields roughly 150,000 clones, 80% to 90% seen once. The V end lost 0 bases, the J end lost 1 base, and 9 bases lay between the germline ends. The CDR3 sequence is 15 residues long. Germline lookup yields CDR1 MNHEY and CDR2 SVGAGI. The sample consisted of peripheral blood. The rearrangement joins TRBV6-5 to TRBJ1-1, with D perhaps TRBD1 (5 bases). The sequence was obtained from a woman between 70 and 85 years old with acute or convalescent COVID-19. CDR3 sequence: CASSYSWGGNTEAFF. Written as DNA, the CDR3 is TGTGCCAGCAGTTACTCGTGGGGGGGGAACACTGAAGCTTTCTTT.